The rows below give T cell receptor beta chains drawn from one sample of a study of T cells in Graves' hyperthyroidism and ophthalmopathy. MiXCR, run by TCRdb on the multiplex PCR reads, gives a single entry per CDR3 protein. The table lists over 350,000 distinct CDR3 sequences, about 15% of them singletons. Source material: blood. These receptors were collected from a man younger than 35 with Graves' ophthalmopathy. Both conserved end residues are part of each CDR3. A D gene is named only where the DNA matches it firmly. Expanded clones are given a class, and other clones once, few, many or no size at all.

abundance | d_gene | j_gene | v_gene | CDR3nt | CDR3aa
. | . | TRBJ1-1 | TRBV19 | TGTGCCAGTAGTATAGTTGGGAGGGACACTGAAGCTTTCTTT | CASSIVGRDTEAFF
many | TRBD1 | TRBJ2-3 | TRBV5-1 | TGCGCCAGCAGCCTGGGTAGGGGGCTCACAGATACGCAGTATTTT | CASSLGRGLTDTQYF
few | . | TRBJ1-4 | TRBV19 | TGTGCCAGTAGTGGTCAGGGAAATGAAAAACTGTTTTTT | CASSGQGNEKLFF
many | TRBD1 | TRBJ1-4 | TRBV5-1 | TGCGCCAGCAGCTTCGGACAGGGTGATGAAAAACTGTTTTTT | CASSFGQGDEKLFF
many | . | TRBJ2-1 | TRBV11-2 | TGTGCCAGCAGCTCAGGGGTCGGGGGCCCCCCCTACAATGAGCAGTTCTTC | CASSSGVGGPPYNEQFF
many | . | TRBJ1-1 | TRBV9 | TGTGCCAGCAGCGTAGTACCATTGGGGGGGCGGAACACTGAAGCTTTCTTT | CASSVVPLGGRNTEAFF
many | . | TRBJ2-2 | TRBV2 | TGTGCCAGCAGTGCCAGGACCCACACCGGGGAGCTGTTTTTT | CASSARTHTGELFF
many | TRBD1 | TRBJ1-6 | TRBV20-1 | TGCAGTGCTAGAGGGGACAGGGAGGGTTCACCCCTCCACTTT | CSARGDREGSPLHF
many | . | TRBJ2-7 | TRBV6-1 | TGTGCCAGCAGTGAAGAAGGGGACACAGCCTCCTACGAGCAGTACTTC | CASSEEGDTASYEQYF
many | . | TRBJ2-3 | TRBV7-9 | TGTGCCAGCAGCATAGGCACAGATACGCAGTATTTT | CASSIGTDTQYF
many | . | TRBJ1-1 | TRBV5-1 | TGCGCCAGCAGTTTGCAGGGACGCGGAGCTTTCTTT | CASSLQGRGAFF
once | . | TRBJ2-7 | TRBV10-1 | TGCGCCAGCAGTGAGGAGGGCGCGGTTTACGAGCAGTACTTC | CASSEEGAVYEQYF
. | . | TRBJ2-5 | TRBV29-1 | TGCAGCGTTGGACGGGACATTGAAGAGACCCAGTACTTC | CSVGRDIEETQYF
once | . | TRBJ2-1 | TRBV6-1 | TGTGCCAGCCTTTCGCCGGCAGATAGCTCCTACAATGAGCAGTTCTTC | CASLSPADSSYNEQFF
many | . | TRBJ2-3 | TRBV2 | TGTGCCAGCAGTGAGATTAAAGGGACAACCTCGCAGTATTTT | CASSEIKGTTSQYF
many | TRBD1 | TRBJ1-5 | TRBV19 | TGTGCCAGTAGCGACAGGGTAGGGCAGCCCCAGCATTTT | CASSDRVGQPQHF
many | TRBD2 | TRBJ2-1 | TRBV5-1 | TGCGCCAGCAGCCCTGGGGCTAGCGGGGGCGTCGAGCAGTTCTTC | CASSPGASGGVEQFF
many | . | TRBJ2-7 | TRBV7-2 | TGTGCCAGCAGCTTTGGAGGGGGCGCAGATTACGAGCAGTACTTC | CASSFGGGADYEQYF
many | . | TRBJ2-7 | TRBV3-1 | TGTGCCAGCAGCCATCTAGTGCAGGGCCACGAGCAGTACTTC | CASSHLVQGHEQYF
few | . | TRBJ2-7 | TRBV18 | TGTGCCAGCTCCCAGGACAGCCCCCGGGGCTGGTACGAGCAGTACTTC | CASSQDSPRGWYEQYF
few | TRBD2 | TRBJ2-7 | TRBV7-9 | TGTGCCAGCAGCCTAGGTATAGCGGGAGGTTTCTACGAGCAGTACTTC | CASSLGIAGGFYEQYF
many | TRBD1 | TRBJ2-1 | TRBV2 | TGTGCCAGCAGTGAAGAGCACAGGGGAAGACATGAGCAGTTCTTC | CASSEEHRGRHEQFF
many | . | TRBJ2-7 | TRBV6-5 | TGTGCCAGCAGTTACCCGGGTTCCTACGAGCAGTACTTC | CASSYPGSYEQYF
many | TRBD2 | TRBJ2-1 | TRBV11-1 | TGTGCCAGCAGCTTAGGGACTAGCAGATACAATGAGCAGTTCTTC | CASSLGTSRYNEQFF
few | . | TRBJ2-7 | TRBV5-1 | TGCGCCAGCAGCTTGGTAGAGAGCTCCTACAATGAGCAGTACTTC | CASSLVESSYNEQYF
many | . | TRBJ1-2 | TRBV24-1 | TGTGCCACCAGTGGCCCCGACCCATTCTATGGCTACACCTTC | CATSGPDPFYGYTF
many | . | TRBJ2-4 | TRBV18 | TGTGCCAGCTCACGCGGGACCCAAAACATTCAGTACTTC | CASSRGTQNIQYF
many | . | TRBJ2-3 | TRBV20-1 | TGCAGTGCTACCGCTTCCGGACTACTAAACACGGATACGCAGTATTTT | CSATASGLLNTDTQYF
few | TRBD1 | TRBJ1-1 | TRBV15 | TGTGCCACCAGCAGACGCCCGGGACAGGGGGTTGTGAACACTGAAGCTTTCTTT | CATSRRPGQGVVNTEAFF
few | TRBD1 | TRBJ2-2 | TRBV6-5 | TGTGCCAGCAGTTACTCGGTGGACAGGAGAAACGGGGAGCTGTTTTTT | CASSYSVDRRNGELFF
many | TRBD1 | TRBJ1-4 | TRBV11-2 | TGTGCCAGCAGCTTAGGGGACAGGGGACGCGTTGAAAAACTGTTTTTT | CASSLGDRGRVEKLFF
few | . | TRBJ1-1 | TRBV12-3/TRBV12-4 | TGTGCCAGCAACCCTCCGGTAGGGGACACTGAAGCTTTCTTT | CASNPPVGDTEAFF
. | . | TRBJ2-7 | TRBV6-1 | TGTGCCAGCCAGACAGGACTGAACGACTTAAGCTCCTACGAGCAGTACTTC | CASQTGLNDLSSYEQYF
many | TRBD1 | TRBJ1-5 | TRBV12-3/TRBV12-4 | TGTGCCAGCAGACGGGGACAGGCGACTCGCGATCAGCATTTT | CASRRGQATRDQHF
many | . | TRBJ1-1 | TRBV5-1 | TGCGCCAGCAGCATGACAGGATACATGAACACTGAAGCTTTCTTT | CASSMTGYMNTEAFF
. | . | TRBJ2-1 | TRBV10-2 | TGCGCCAGCAGTGAGAAAGACAATGAGCAGTTCTTC | CASSEKDNEQFF
few | . | TRBJ2-7 | TRBV5-4 | TGTGCCAGCAGCTACGGGGCCATCTCCTACGAGCAGTACTTC | CASSYGAISYEQYF
few | . | TRBJ2-7 | TRBV6-1 | TGTGCCAGCAGCCCACGATCCTTATCCTACGAGCAGTACTTC | CASSPRSLSYEQYF
many | . | TRBJ1-5 | TRBV6-1 | TGTGCCAGCAGTGAACGGTCAGACAATCAGCCCCAGCATTTT | CASSERSDNQPQHF
many | . | TRBJ1-6 | TRBV3-1 | TGTGCCAGCAGCCAAGACGGCCAAAAATATAATTCACCCCTCCACTTT | CASSQDGQKYNSPLHF
few | . | TRBJ1-2 | TRBV7-9 | TGTGCCAGCAGCTTGAAAACACCCGGTGGCTACACCTTC | CASSLKTPGGYTF
few | TRBD1 | TRBJ1-3 | TRBV5-1 | TGCGCCAGCAGCTGGGGACAGGGGGAATCTGGAAACACCATATATTTT | CASSWGQGESGNTIYF